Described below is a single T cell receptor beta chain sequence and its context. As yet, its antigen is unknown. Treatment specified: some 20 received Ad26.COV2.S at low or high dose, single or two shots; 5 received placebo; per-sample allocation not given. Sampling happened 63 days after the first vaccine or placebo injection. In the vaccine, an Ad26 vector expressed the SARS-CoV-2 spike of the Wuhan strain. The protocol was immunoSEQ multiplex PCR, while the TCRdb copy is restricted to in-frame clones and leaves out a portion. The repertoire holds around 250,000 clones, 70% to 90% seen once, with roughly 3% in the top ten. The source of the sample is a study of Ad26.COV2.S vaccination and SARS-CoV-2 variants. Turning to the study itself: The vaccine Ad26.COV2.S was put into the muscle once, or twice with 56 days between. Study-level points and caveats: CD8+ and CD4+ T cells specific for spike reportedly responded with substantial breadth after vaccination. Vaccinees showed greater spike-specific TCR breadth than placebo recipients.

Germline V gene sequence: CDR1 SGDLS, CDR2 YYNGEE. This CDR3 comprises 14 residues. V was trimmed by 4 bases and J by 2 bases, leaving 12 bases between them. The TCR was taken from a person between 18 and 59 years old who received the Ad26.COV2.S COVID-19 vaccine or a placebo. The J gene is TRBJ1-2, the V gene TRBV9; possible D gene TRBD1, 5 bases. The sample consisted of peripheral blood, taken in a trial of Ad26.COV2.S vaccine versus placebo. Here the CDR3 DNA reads TGTGCCAGCAGCCCGGAGCAGGGCAACTATGGCTACACCTTC. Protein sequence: CASSPEQGNYGYTF.